Below, 3 T cell receptor beta chains from the same sample are listed, as sequenced in a study of blood T cell repertoires in COVID-19. The data were produced by immunoSEQ multiplex PCR, yet TCRdb's version contains in-frame clones alone and is incomplete. The sample contains about 210,000 clones, 75% to 90% of which appear only once. Sequencing used PBMCs or T cells enriched from blood (not recorded which). These TCRs come from a man aged 40-55 years who had recovered from COVID-19.

The gene calls are TRBV23-1 and TRBJ1-4; the D is unclear. TRBV23-1 is marked as an open reading frame, function uncertain. There are 16 residues in the CDR3. The V gene lost 4 bases and the J gene lost 8 bases, with 20 bases spanning the gap. DNA of the CDR3: TGCGCCAGCAGTCGGGAGGACGGCCCTTTGTGCGAAAAACTGTTTTTT. It encodes CASSREDGPLCEKLFF.

J is TRBJ1-1 and V is TRBV7-3; 10 bases align to TRBD1. With V trimmed by 5 bases and J by 0 bases, 6 bases remained unmatched. The CDR3 totals 16 residues. Germline V lookup: CDR1 SGHTA, CDR2 FQGTGA. The DNA of the CDR3 is TGTGCCAGCAGCCCAGGGACAGGGGTCATGAACACTGAAGCTTTCTTT. This gives the protein CASSPGTGVMNTEAFF.

V gene TRBV29-1 combines with J gene TRBJ1-1; no firm D call. The V gene lost 3 bases and the J gene lost 6 bases, with 11 bases spanning the gap. The CDR3 length is 12 residues. Germline lookup yields CDR1 SQVTM and CDR2 ANQGSEA. This CDR3 reads CSVEREAAEAFF. CDR3 DNA sequence: TGCAGCGTTGAGCGGGAGGCAGCTGAAGCTTTCTTT.